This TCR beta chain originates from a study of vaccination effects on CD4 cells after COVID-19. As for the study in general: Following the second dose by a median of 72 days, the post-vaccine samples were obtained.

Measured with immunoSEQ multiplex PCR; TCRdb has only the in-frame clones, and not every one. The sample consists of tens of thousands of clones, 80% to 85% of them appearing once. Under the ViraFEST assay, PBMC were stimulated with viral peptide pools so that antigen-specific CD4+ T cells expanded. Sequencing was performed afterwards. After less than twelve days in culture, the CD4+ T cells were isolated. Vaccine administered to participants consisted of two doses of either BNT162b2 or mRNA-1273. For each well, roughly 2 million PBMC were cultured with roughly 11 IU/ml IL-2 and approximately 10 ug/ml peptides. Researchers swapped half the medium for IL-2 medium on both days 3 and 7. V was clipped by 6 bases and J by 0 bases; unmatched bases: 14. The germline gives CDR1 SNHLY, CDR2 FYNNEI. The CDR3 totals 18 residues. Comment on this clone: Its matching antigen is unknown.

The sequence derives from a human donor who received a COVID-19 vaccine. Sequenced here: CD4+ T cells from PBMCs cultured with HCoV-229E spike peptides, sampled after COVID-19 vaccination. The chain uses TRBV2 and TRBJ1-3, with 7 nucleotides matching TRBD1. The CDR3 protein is CASSAPPGQSYSGNTIYF. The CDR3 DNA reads TGTGCCAGCAGCGCCCCACCGGGACAGTCGTACTCTGGAAACACCATATATTTT.